This T cell receptor beta chain appears in the sequencing data of a study of T cell responses to AZD1222 COVID-19 vaccine. Findings and caveats of the study: Donors were largely white British and mainly female; clonal diversity was possibly underestimated.

The repertoire was sequenced with immunoSEQ multiplex PCR; TCRdb's copy has only in-frame clones and lacks some. The data contain approximately 85,000 clones, about 90% of them singletons. Of note for this clone: Its matching antigen is unknown.

CDR1 is SGDLS and CDR2 is YYNGEE in the germline V gene. This CDR3 contains 16 residues. V lost 4 bases, J lost 1 base, and 10 bases stayed unmatched. Material: peripheral blood, obtained on day 0 of AZD1222 vaccination. The V call is TRBV9, the J call TRBJ2-7; 8 nucleotides agree with TRBD2. This TCR was recovered from an adult in good health. The CDR3 is CASSMTLAGSSYEQYF. As DNA, the CDR3 is TGTGCCAGCAGCATGACTCTAGCGGGCAGTTCCTACGAGCAGTACTTC.